Listed here are 22 T cell receptor beta chains from one sample, sequenced in a study of shared clonotypes between healthy human individuals. Generated by immunoSEQ multiplex PCR, the TCRdb table keeps only in-frame clones and is missing some. The data show more than 200,000 clones, with 65% to 70% seen just once and roughly 10% held by the top ten. Input material: memory CD4+ T cells sorted from blood. Described subset: CD45RA-negative fraction. Source of these receptors: a man aged 25-45 years in good health.

This chain joins TRBV2 and TRBJ2-7; no firm D call. The CDR3 consists of 15 residues. V dropped 3 bases and J dropped 1 base, with 13 bases sitting between them. Per the germline V gene, CDR1 is SNHLY and CDR2 is FYNNEI. The CDR3 region is CASSEQGPSSYEQYF. The CDR3 DNA follows: TGTGCCAGCAGTGAGCAAGGCCCGAGTTCCTACGAGCAGTACTTC.

This chain uses TRBV19 with TRBJ1-4; 8 nucleotides agree with TRBD1. The trim removed 1 base at V and 6 bases at J, leaving 7 bases unmatched. CDR1 is LNHDA and CDR2 is SQIVND in the germline V gene (reference sequence). The CDR3 is 16 amino acids. The CDR3 region has the DNA TGTGCCAGTAGTATAGGTGCCGGGACAGGAGATGAAAAACTGTTTTTT. Amino acid sequence: CASSIGAGTGDEKLFF. Together with reference TRBV19 and TRBJ1-4, the CDR3 gives the full variable domain: DGGITQSPKYLFRKEGQNVTLSCEQNLNHDAMYWYRQDPGQGLRLIYYSQIVNDFQKGDIAEGYSVSREKKESFPLTVTSAQKNPTAFYLCASSIGAGTGDEKLFFGSGTQLSVL.

The chain uses TRBV2 and TRBJ2-7; 10 nucleotides agree with TRBD1. The germline gives CDR1 SNHLY, CDR2 FYNNEI. V was pared by 2 bases and J by 6 bases, with 7 bases of the junction left unmatched. CDR3 length: 15 residues. CDR3 amino acids: CASSEFGDRGTEQYF. The CDR3 region has the DNA TGTGCCAGCAGTGAATTTGGGGACAGGGGAACCGAGCAGTACTTC.

CDR3 nucleotide sequence: TGCAGCGCCAGTCTAGCGGGAGGGCCTCGGCAGTACTTC. Amino acid sequence: CSASLAGGPRQYF. The chain carries TRBV29-1 and TRBJ2-7, with 12 bases identical to TRBD2. The CDR3 extends over 13 amino acids. V was clipped by 7 bases and J by 9 bases; unmatched bases: 10. The germline gives CDR1 SQVTM, CDR2 ANQGSEA.

The chain is built from TRBV23-1 and TRBJ2-7, with 9 bases lining up with TRBD1. Being an ORF, TRBV23-1 has a function that is uncertain. The CDR3 spans 14 residues. Trimming at V came to 0 bases and at J to 12 bases, leaving 9 bases not matched to a gene. The chain's CDR3 is CASSQSRPGQGSYF. The CDR3 nucleotides read TGCGCCAGCAGTCAATCCCGGCCGGGACAGGGCTCGTACTTC.

Concerning this clone itself: This may come from a read error, since a much larger clone is one base off. This sample also contains other DNA sequences that code for the same CDR3. The chain links TRBV10-3 to TRBJ2-3, with TRBD1 matching over 7 bases. The germline V gene has CDR1 ENHRY and CDR2 SYGVKD. The CDR3 spans 13 residues. V lost 8 bases to trimming and J lost 3 bases; unmatched junction nucleotides: 5. The CDR3 is CAIGEQGTDTQYF. As DNA, the CDR3 is TGTGCCATCGGGGAACAGGGGACAGATACGCAGTATTTT.

This clone came up a few times. The rearrangement joins TRBV19 to TRBJ2-1; TRBD1 agrees at 8 bases. Germline V lookup: CDR1 LNHDA, CDR2 SQIVND (reference sequence). The CDR3 totals 15 residues. V was clipped by 7 bases and J by 10 bases; unmatched bases: 15. CDR3 protein: CASTSTGVVSGEQFF. The CDR3 nucleotides read TGTGCCAGTACCTCGACAGGGGTAGTGTCAGGGGAGCAGTTCTTC.

V and J are TRBV12-2 and TRBJ2-1. TRBV12-2 is labeled a pseudogene. The length of the CDR3 is 15 residues. The CDR3 region has the DNA TGTGCAAGTCGCTCCCCTGGGTGCCCTCACAATGAGCAGTTCTTC. Translating gives CASRSPGCPHNEQFF.

There are many counts of this clone. This sequence joins TRBV2 and TRBJ1-4; perhaps TRBD1 as D (5 bases). Germline V gene data show CDR1 as SNHLY and CDR2 as FYNNEI. The CDR3 totals 14 residues. V dropped 8 bases and J dropped 5 bases, with 15 bases sitting between them. CDR3 in amino acids: CASGDDRGNEKLFF. The CDR3 DNA reads TGTGCCAGCGGAGACGACAGAGGGAATGAAAAACTGTTTTTT.

The V gene is TRBV4-3, the J gene TRBJ2-5; 8 nucleotides line up with TRBD1. The CDR3 totals 13 residues. The V and J ends lost 4 bases and 5 bases, in that order; junction bases with no gene match: 3. Germline loops: CDR1 LGHNA, CDR2 YSLEER. CDR3 nucleotide sequence: TGCGCCAGCAGCCGAAACAGGGGGGAGACCCAGTACTTC. It encodes CASSRNRGETQYF.

The gene calls are TRBV10-3 and TRBJ2-3; 8 nucleotides align to TRBD1. The V gene's germline CDR1 is ENHRY and CDR2 SYGVKD. V trimming: 7 bases; J trimming: 2 bases; junction bases outside the gene matches: 11. The CDR3 length is 16 residues. CDR3 coding DNA: TGTGCCATCAATGGACAGGGCCCTCTTACCACAGATACGCAGTATTTT. Amino acid sequence: CAINGQGPLTTDTQYF.

V is TRBV5-5 and J is TRBJ2-7, with D hard to call. The germline V gene has CDR1 SGHKS and CDR2 YYEKEE (reference sequence). The ends were cut back, 1 base at V and 5 bases at J, with 25 bases in the middle. There are 18 residues in the CDR3. The CDR3 DNA reads TGTGCCAGCAGCTTGTACTCCTCCCATCGACTGGGCGCAGACGAGCAGTACTTC. Amino acid sequence: CASSLYSSHRLGADEQYF. The variable domain in full, with the rest retrieved from reference TRBV5-5 and TRBJ2-7, is DAGVTQSPTHLIKTRGQQVTLRCSPISGHKSVSWYQQVLGQGPQFIFQYYEKEERGRGNFPDRFSARQFPNYSSELNVNALLLGDSALYLCASSLYSSHRLGADEQYFGPGTRLTVT.

The chain has TRBV11-3 and TRBJ2-1; no firm D call. Germline V gene data show CDR1 as SGHNT and CDR2 as YENEEA. The CDR3 loop spans 12 amino acids. The V end was cut by 5 bases, the J end by 10 bases, with 12 bases between. CDR3 sequence reads: CASSPGRSEQFF. CDR3 nucleotides: TGTGCCAGCAGCCCCGGCCGATCGGAGCAGTTCTTC.

This clone was detected a few times. V gene TRBV9 combines with J gene TRBJ2-2; a weak D match, TRBD2 (6 bases). V lost 5 bases and J 5 bases, leaving 10 bases between the germline ends. The CDR3 is 13 amino acids. Germline V gene lookup returns CDR1 SGDLS and CDR2 YYNGEE. CDR3 DNA: TGTGCCAGCAGTCTCGGAGGGACCGGGGAGCTGTTTTTT. Protein sequence: CASSLGGTGELFF.

This sequence joins TRBV14 and TRBJ1-1; the D is unclear. The germline CDR1 and CDR2 sequences are SGHDN and FVKESK. V lost 1 base to trimming and J lost 3 bases, with 6 bases between them. The CDR3 sequence is 13 residues long. The CDR3: CASSQGLDTEAFF. The CDR3 DNA is TGTGCCAGCAGCCAAGGGCTGGACACTGAAGCTTTCTTT.

This clone has just a few counts. This chain uses TRBV7-8 with TRBJ1-1, with TRBD1 identical over 8 bases. J gave up 3 bases and V 5 bases, and 8 bases lay outside the gene matches. Germline CDR1 is SGHVS and CDR2 is FQNEAQ. The CDR3 extends over 15 amino acids. CDR3 nucleotide sequence: TGTGCCAGCAGCCTACAAGGGACAGGCTACACTGAAGCTTTCTTT. Translation: CASSLQGTGYTEAFF.

This clone was seen a handful of times. The CDR3 protein is CASSDRDTQYF. The DNA for the CDR3 is TGTGCCAGCAGCGACCGAGATACGCAGTATTTT. The chain combines TRBV9 with TRBJ2-3; D remains unclear. The V gene lost 3 bases and the J gene lost 5 bases, with 4 bases spanning the gap. The germline V gene has CDR1 SGDLS and CDR2 YYNGEE. The CDR3 is 11 residues long.

This clone was recorded a few times. V gene TRBV7-2 combines with J gene TRBJ2-1, with 10 bases fitting TRBD2. Trimming at V came to 6 bases and at J to 0 bases, leaving 5 bases not matched to a gene. The CDR3 is 16 residues long. Germline loops: CDR1 SGHTA, CDR2 FQGNSA. CDR3 amino acids: CASRRTSGASYNEQFF. DNA for the CDR3: TGTGCCAGCAGACGAACTAGCGGGGCCTCCTACAATGAGCAGTTCTTC.

The table lists this clone with a count of one. V usage is TRBV5-1 and J usage is TRBJ2-7, with D unresolved. V was clipped by 0 bases and J by 0 bases, with 10 bases between them. This CDR3 has 15 amino acids. CDR1 SGHRS and CDR2 YFSETQ come from the germline V gene. CDR3 in amino acids: CASSLGLRASYEQYF. CDR3 coding DNA: TGCGCCAGCAGCTTGGGACTTCGAGCCTCCTACGAGCAGTACTTC.

This clone was counted only a few times. The CDR3 reads CASTSGTDQETQYF. CDR3 coding DNA: TGTGCCAGCACTTCCGGGACAGACCAAGAGACCCAGTACTTC. V usage is TRBV6-5 and J usage is TRBJ2-5; the match to TRBD1 covers 7 bases. Germline-derived CDR1 and CDR2 are MNHEY and SVGAGI. This CDR3 is built from 14 residues. J gave up 0 bases and V 7 bases, and 5 bases lay outside the gene matches.

There are a few counts of this clone. The V call is TRBV2, the J call TRBJ2-3; 10 bases fit TRBD2. The V gene's germline CDR1 is SNHLY and CDR2 FYNNEI. The CDR3 extends over 16 amino acids. V was clipped by 5 bases and J by 4 bases; unmatched bases: 9. As DNA, the CDR3 is TGTGCCAGCAGTTCCGAGAGAGCGGGAGGGTCAGATACGCAGTATTTT. It is translated as CASSSERAGGSDTQYF. Full variable domain (outside the CDR3, taken from reference TRBV2 and TRBJ2-3): EPEVTQTPSHQVTQMGQEVILRCVPISNHLYFYWYRQILGQKVEFLVSFYNNEISEKSEIFDDQFSVERPDGSNFTLKIRSTKLEDSAMYFCASSSERAGGSDTQYFGPGTRLTVL.

In this sample, this clone is medium-sized. The genes are TRBV6-1 and TRBJ1-5, with D maybe TRBD1 (6 bases). Trimming cost V 6 bases and J 5 bases, with 17 bases left between them. Germline CDR1 MNHNS, CDR2 SASEGT. The CDR3 extends over 15 amino acids. CDR3 DNA: TGTGCCAGCAGGTCTGAGGGGGGGGCTTATCAGCCCCAGCATTTT. It translates to CASRSEGGAYQPQHF.